The clone carrying this T cell receptor beta chain was seen a handful of times. CDR3 size: 16 residues. The germline V gene encodes CDR1 KGHSH and CDR2 LQKENI. J was trimmed by 5 bases and V by 9 bases; bases with no gene match: 13. These data originate in a study of T cells in Graves' hyperthyroidism and ophthalmopathy. The sample of blood was obtained at first hyperthyroidism diagnosis (before any ophthalmopathy symptoms). Amplification targeted TCR beta CDR3 regions from RNA transcripts. An initial round of RT-PCR targeting the TCR CDR3 relied on the HTBI primer set. TCRdb redid the calling of the multiplex PCR reads with MiXCR, one entry per CDR3 protein. The top ten clones hold approximately 15% of a sample with about 720,000 distinct CDR3 sequences, roughly a sixth of them seen once.

The rearrangement uses TRBV18 and TRBJ1-6, with TRBD1 matching over 7 bases. Material for sequencing was blood. The source of this sequence is a woman aged 45-60 years with Graves' hyperthyroidism that later progressed to Graves' ophthalmopathy. CDR3 loop: CASDSLDRVHNSPLHF. The CDR3 bases are TGTGCCAGTGACAGCCTCGACAGGGTACATAATTCACCCCTCCACTTT. The full variable domain, in which reference TRBV18 and TRBJ1-6 provide the parts outside the CDR3, is NAGVMQNPRHLVRRRGQEARLRCSPMKGHSHVYWYRQLPEEGLKFMVYLQKENIIDESGMPKERFSAEFPKEGPSILRIQQVVRGDSAAYFCASDSLDRVHNSPLHFGNGTRLTVT.